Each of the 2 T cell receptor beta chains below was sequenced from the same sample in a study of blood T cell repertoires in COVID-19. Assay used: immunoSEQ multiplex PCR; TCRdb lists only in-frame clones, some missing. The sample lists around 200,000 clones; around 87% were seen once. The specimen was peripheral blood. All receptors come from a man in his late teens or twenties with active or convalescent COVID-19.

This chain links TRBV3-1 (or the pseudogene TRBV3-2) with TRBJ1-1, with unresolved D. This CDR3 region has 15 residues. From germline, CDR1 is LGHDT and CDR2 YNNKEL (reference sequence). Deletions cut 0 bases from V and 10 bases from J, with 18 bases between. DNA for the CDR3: TGTGCCAGCAGCCAAGATAGTAGAGGCCTTCGAGGAGCTTTCTTT. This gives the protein CASSQDSRGLRGAFF.

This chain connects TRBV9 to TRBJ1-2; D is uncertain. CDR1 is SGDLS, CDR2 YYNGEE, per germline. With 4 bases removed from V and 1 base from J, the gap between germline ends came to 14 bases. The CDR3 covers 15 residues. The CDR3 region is CASSTTAHVNYGYTF. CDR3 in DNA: TGTGCCAGCAGCACAACAGCTCACGTTAACTATGGCTACACCTTC.